This T cell receptor (beta chain) was obtained from a study of blood T cells in healthy people across ages (dated by TCRdb to between 2014 and 2016). Some background on the complete study: Template switching captured roughly one uniquely barcoded TCR beta cDNA molecule per two T cells in model experiments. The donors were divided into four age groups: young (average approximately 17 years), middle-aged (under 40), aged (approximately 62) and long-lived (approximately 74). Donors of different ages were randomly distributed across sequencing lanes to avoid experimental bias. Two additional independent replicas of 1 million unique cDNA reads from the same blood draw were analyzed for two donors (one aged 18 to 30 and one aged 80 or older). Age-related changes in TCR beta repertoire diversity were measured in the study by deep sequencing normalized with unique cDNA molecular identifiers. The investigation overall reported the following: Compared with the aged group, the long-lived group had more naive CD4+ T cells, fewer expanded clones and increased TCR diversity, a pattern suggesting age selection. Observed TCR beta diversity per million T cells fell roughly linearly with age, and a significant reduction was already apparent by age around 40. Observed TCR beta diversity correlated strongly with the percentage of naive T cells measured by flow cytometry. Estimates of total diversity from one million sequenced T cells were regarded as lower bounds and underestimates. Donor CMV infection status was unknown, potentially confounding age-related changes in expanded clonotypes. Because profiling used bulk unsorted PBMCs, naive and antigen-experienced compartments could not be compared conclusively.

Systemically healthy Caucasian individuals from Russia, 35 to 50 in total and aged 6 to 90 years, were included as donors. Each donor gave ten milliliters of peripheral blood, collected into EDTA-treated Vacutainer tubes. PBMCs were isolated by Ficoll-Paque density-gradient centrifugation, with at least 6 million obtained per sample. Trizol reagent was used to extract total RNA from the PBMCs, yielding at least 5.5 micrograms per sample. For every donor, an aliquot of PBMCs went through flow cytometry to measure the percentages of naive CD45RAhigh/CD27high T cells. Library preparation was by 5' RACE. The reads were generated on an Illumina HiSeq 2500. The second PCR ran for about 6 to 12 cycles and used a J-beta primer mix along with a sample-barcoded 5' primer. A unique molecular identifier was introduced onto each TCR beta cDNA molecule by a template-switch 5' adaptor carrying 12 random nucleotides. At least 3 million CDR3-containing paired-end reads were obtained from each sample. The Mint cDNA synthesis kit, primed by a TRBC-specific oligonucleotide, was used to synthesize first-strand cDNA from all RNA. All cDNA was treated with uracil-DNA glycosylase and then went through a first 18-cycle PCR with the universal primers M1SS and BC2_uni_R. In the source study's methods: For normalization, 1 million high-quality reads were randomly selected from each sample, with every read carrying a distinct molecular identifier. Reads with shared molecular identifiers were discarded instead of being binned into consensus sequences. CDR3 identification, clonotype clustering and error correction used MiTCR with a Q25 quality threshold and the strictest error-elimination algorithm. A nonparametric unseen species model with Euler transformation was used to estimate a lower bound on total TCR beta diversity. The raw public reads went through TCRdb reprocessing: fastp at Q25, MiXCR clone calling, in-frame beta chains kept. For every CDR3 protein sequence, its rows merge into one entry that carries the most common genes and DNA. These V and J calls originate from TCRdb's pipeline instead of the authors' own analysis. The sample has roughly 2 million distinct CDR3 sequences on record, around half of them singletons. The top ten hold 2% to 2.5% of the sample.

V loses 6 bases of germline sequence and J loses 4 bases, and the interval between the two ends is 18 bases. The CDR3 numbers 15 residues from cysteine through phenylalanine. Only the CDR3 portion is preserved as DNA: 45 bases, with reading frame beginning at the first base. From a lookup of the germline V gene, CDR1 and CDR2 are SGHTA and FQGNSA. A remark on this clonotype: Its recognized antigen is unknown. No base quality values were provided; no much bigger clone lies one nucleotide off.

Sequencing used blood. The rearranged chain carries TRBV7-2 and TRBJ1-1; TRBD1 is a weak D gene call, 6 bases matching. The TCR comes from a woman between 40 and 55 years old in good health. The sequence in DNA is TGTGCCAGCAGTTTGGCCCGGGGGGGCGGCACTGAAGCTTTCTTT. This encodes CASSLARGGGTEAFF.